This T cell receptor beta chain was recovered during a study of cytotoxic CD8 clonotypes in ibrutinib-treated CLL. Study information: IGHV unmutated about 17; relapsed/refractory 11; treatment-naive more than 14.

Trimming shortened V by 3 bases and J by 4 bases, and 16 bases separated the two germline ends. The CDR3 spans 16 residues. Germline loops: CDR1 KGHSH, CDR2 LQKENI. Findings and limits, study-wide: Samples were collected at differing times from sustained-remission and progressing patients. Shared public clonotypes were rare, and on treatment they either got smaller or stayed the same.

Libraries were prepared by immunoSEQ multiplex PCR; TCRdb keeps only in-frame clonotypes and omits some of them. This sample has about 130,000 clones, with around 80% found just once. In the case of this clone: What it binds is unknown.

The specimen comprised PBMCs, sampled after 24 months of ibrutinib treatment. This clonotype was sampled from a human donor with chronic lymphocytic leukemia. V gene TRBV18 combines with J gene TRBJ1-3; D is unclear. CDR3 bases: TGTGCCAGCTCACCTGCATCGGCACACAGCGGAAACACCATATATTTT. This gives the protein CASSPASAHSGNTIYF.